Shown below are 25 T cell receptor beta chains from a single sample sequenced in a study of identifying expanded T cells in peripheral blood. The assay was immunoSEQ multiplex PCR, and TCRdb's table has in-frame clones only and misses some. The sample contains 80,000 to 90,000 clones, about 88% of which appear only once. The sequenced sample was blood. The source of these receptors is a person aged 18 to 69 in good health.

This chain uses TRBV5-1 with TRBJ1-1, with D uncertain. The CDR3 loop spans 14 amino acids. Germline lookup yields CDR1 SGHRS and CDR2 YFSETQ. V was trimmed by 0 bases and J by 1 base, leaving 7 bases between them. The CDR3 coding sequence is TGCGCCAGCAGCTTGGGGAACAAGAACACTGAAGCTTTCTTT. It encodes CASSLGNKNTEAFF. Drawing the rest from reference TRBV5-1 and TRBJ1-1, the complete variable domain is KAGVTQTPRYLIKTRGQQVTLSCSPISGHRSVSWYQQTPGQGLQFLFEYFSETQRNKGNFPGRFSGRQFSNSRSEMNVSTLELGDSALYLCASSLGNKNTEAFFGQGTRLTVV.

The chain links TRBV6-6 to TRBJ2-1; perhaps TRBD2 as D (6 bases). V lost 3 bases to trimming and J lost 10 bases, with 10 bases between them. Germline lookup yields CDR1 MNHNY and CDR2 SVGAGI (reference sequence). This CDR3 has 12 amino acids. The CDR3 DNA reads as TGTGCCAGCAGTTATGATGGGAGGGAGCAGTTCTTC. It yields the protein CASSYDGREQFF.

The gene calls are TRBV19 and TRBJ1-1; TRBD1 agrees at 8 bases. The CDR3 has 16 amino acids. Germline loops: CDR1 LNHDA, CDR2 SQIVND (reference sequence). V dropped 6 bases and J dropped 0; count of bases not matched to a gene: 9. Here the CDR3 reads CASSGTGVFLNTEAFF. The CDR3, as DNA: TGTGCCAGTAGCGGGACAGGCGTATTCTTGAACACTGAAGCTTTCTTT.

The chain recombines TRBV19 with TRBJ2-3; D possibly matches TRBD1 or TRBD2 (5 bases each). Trimming pared 5 bases from V and 4 bases from J, leaving 13 bases between. This CDR3 is built from 14 residues. Looked up from germline, CDR1 is LNHDA and CDR2 is SQIVND (reference sequence). The CDR3 loop reads CASSEGRLADTQYF. CDR3 sequence (DNA): TGTGCCAGTAGTGAGGGGCGTTTAGCAGATACGCAGTATTTT.

V and J are TRBV30 and TRBJ1-4, with D possibly TRBD1 on 6 matching bases. The germline V gene has CDR1 GTSNPN and CDR2 SVGIG (reference sequence). The V and J ends lost 7 bases and 8 bases respectively, with 8 bases between them. The CDR3 loop spans 10 amino acids. CDR3 loop: CAYGQEKLFF. In nucleotides, the CDR3 is TGTGCCTATGGACAGGAAAAACTGTTTTTT.

The rearrangement joins TRBV6-5 to TRBJ1-2, with 7 bases that match TRBD1. The CDR3 contains 13 residues. V trimming: 2 bases; J trimming: 7 bases; junction bases outside the gene matches: 4. Germline V gene data show CDR1 as MNHEY and CDR2 as SVGAGI. The CDR3 coding sequence is TGTGCCAGCAGTTACCTTCAGGGGGTTGGCTACACCTTC. Residues: CASSYLQGVGYTF.

The chain joins TRBV15 to TRBJ1-5, with 11 bases aligning to TRBD1. V lost 3 bases, J lost 7 bases, and 8 bases stayed unmatched. Germline CDR1 reads LNHNV; CDR2 reads YYDKDF (reference sequence). The CDR3 consists of 16 residues. The chain's CDR3 is CATSSVGQGAGQPQHF. The DNA of the CDR3 is TGTGCCACCAGCAGCGTCGGACAGGGGGCCGGGCAGCCCCAGCATTTT.

V usage is TRBV13 and J usage is TRBJ2-3, with 10 bases lining up with TRBD2. The germline gives CDR1 PRHDT, CDR2 FYEKMQ (reference sequence). The CDR3 has 15 amino acids. The V and J ends lost 2 bases and 5 bases, in that order; junction bases with no gene match: 4. The CDR3 loop is CASSLLAGEGDTQYF. In DNA form, the CDR3 reads TGTGCCAGCAGCTTACTAGCGGGAGAAGGAGATACGCAGTATTTT.

The J gene is TRBJ1-4, the V gene TRBV30; D uncertain. Trimming removed 1 base at V and 0 bases at J, with 12 bases between. The CDR3 sequence is 16 residues long. CDR1 GTSNPN and CDR2 SVGIG come from the germline V gene (reference sequence). CDR3 sequence (DNA): TGTGCCTGGAGTGGGAGAAACCCTTCAACTAATGAAAAACTGTTTTTT. Translating it yields CAWSGRNPSTNEKLFF.

This chain uses TRBV4-1 with TRBJ1-5, with no clear D. This CDR3 has 12 amino acids. Germline V gene lookup returns CDR1 MGHRA and CDR2 YSYEKL. V lost 3 bases, J lost 2 bases, and 2 bases lay in between. The CDR3 protein is CASSQGNQPQHF. CDR3 nucleotide sequence: TGCGCCAGCAGCCAGGGCAATCAGCCCCAGCATTTT.

The V gene is TRBV6-4, the J gene TRBJ2-2; 10 nucleotides agree with TRBD2. Trimming took 11 bases from V and 6 from J; bases not matched to a gene: 12. In germline, CDR1 is MRHNA, CDR2 SNTAGT. This CDR3 region has 15 residues. The CDR3 reads CAGGRASGGAGELFF. DNA of the CDR3: TGTGCCGGCGGGAGGGCTAGCGGGGGTGCCGGGGAGCTGTTTTTT.

The gene calls are TRBV6-6 and TRBJ2-7; 8 bases line up with TRBD1. Per the germline V gene, CDR1 is MNHNY and CDR2 is SVGAGI (reference sequence). The CDR3 runs to 13 residues. V shed 8 bases and J 3 bases; nucleotides not matched to a gene: 6. CDR3 bases: TGTGCCAGCGGGCAGGGGGCTTACTACGAGCAGTACTTC. It translates to CASGQGAYYEQYF.

CDR3 in amino acids: CAFQDGGQPQHF. For the CDR3, the DNA is TGTGCCTTTCAGGACGGGGGTCAGCCCCAGCATTTT. This chain joins TRBV30 and TRBJ1-5, with D perhaps TRBD1 (5 bases). This CDR3 is 12 amino acids long. Germline V gene sequence: CDR1 GTSNPN, CDR2 SVGIG (reference sequence). V was cut by 7 bases and J by 6 bases, with 13 bases left in between.

The V gene is TRBV30, the J gene TRBJ1-1; possibly TRBD1 for D (5 bases). Germline values: CDR1 GTSNPN, CDR2 SVGIG (reference sequence). The CDR3 length is 13 residues. Trimming cost V 5 bases and J 5 bases, with 15 bases left between them. CDR3 sequence reads: CAWGAGWGTEAFF. DNA for the CDR3: TGTGCCTGGGGGGCCGGCTGGGGTACTGAAGCTTTCTTT.

V gene TRBV19 combines with J gene TRBJ2-5; 7 nucleotides match TRBD1. The CDR3 totals 15 residues. Trimming at V came to 2 bases and at J to 1 base, leaving 4 bases not matched to a gene. CDR1 is LNHDA and CDR2 is SQIVND in the germline V gene (reference sequence). This chain's CDR3 is CASSISPGGQETQYF. In nucleotides, the CDR3 is TGTGCCAGTAGTATAAGTCCAGGGGGCCAAGAGACCCAGTACTTC. Combining the CDR3 with reference TRBV19 and TRBJ2-5 gives the whole variable domain DGGITQSPKYLFRKEGQNVTLSCEQNLNHDAMYWYRQDPGQGLRLIYYSQIVNDFQKGDIAEGYSVSREKKESFPLTVTSAQKNPTAFYLCASSISPGGQETQYFGPGTRLLVL.

The V call is TRBV19, the J call TRBJ2-5; no clear D gene. This CDR3 has 13 amino acids. Germline CDR1 and CDR2: LNHDA and SQIVND (reference sequence). The V gene lost 3 bases and the J gene lost 2 bases, with 7 bases spanning the gap. For the CDR3, the DNA is TGTGCCAGTAGTATCCACGGACAAGAGACCCAGTACTTC. Encoded protein: CASSIHGQETQYF.

With regard to this clone: At one end the junction does not follow the germline gene, possibly because of a read error. This chain joins TRBV19 and TRBJ1-3; D remains ambiguous. The length of the CDR3 is 14 residues. Germline V gene sequence: CDR1 LNHDA, CDR2 SQIVND (reference sequence). The chain's CDR3 is CASKSSVSGDTIYF. Written as DNA, the CDR3 is TGTGCCAGTAAAAGTAGCGTGTCTGGAGACACCATATATTTT. Filled out from reference TRBV19 and TRBJ1-3, the complete variable domain reads DGGITQSPKYLFRKEGQNVTLSCEQNLNHDAMYWYRQDPGQGLRLIYYSQIVNDFQKGDIAEGYSVSREKKESFPLTVTSAQKNPTAFYLCASKSSVSGDTIYFGEGSWLTVV.

The J gene is TRBJ1-2, the V gene TRBV30; D unresolved. Germline CDR1 reads GTSNPN; CDR2 reads SVGIG (reference sequence). Trimming took 0 bases from V and 4 from J, leaving 9 bases between them. This CDR3 region has 13 residues. CDR3 DNA sequence: TGTGCCTGGAGTGTAGGCCAGGTCTATGGCTACACCTTC. This codes for CAWSVGQVYGYTF.

This clone has just a few counts. The gene calls are TRBV28 and TRBJ2-1; D might be TRBD2 (6 bases). Trimming removed 2 bases at V and 12 bases at J, with 20 bases between. Per the germline V gene, CDR1 is MDHEN and CDR2 is SYDVKM. The length of the CDR3 is 15 residues. CDR3 nucleotide sequence: TGTGCCAGCAGTTTACGGGACTGCTACACCTGTGGGCAGTTCTTC. It specifies CASSLRDCYTCGQFF.

The chain recombines TRBV11-1 with TRBJ2-1; possibly TRBD2 for D (6 bases). Germline V lookup: CDR1 SGHAT, CDR2 FQDESV (reference sequence). This CDR3 region has 14 residues. Trimming shortened V by 2 bases and J by 9 bases, and 14 bases separated the two germline ends. The CDR3 DNA reads as TGTGCCAGCAGCTTACAGCGGTGGGGAGGTGAGCAGTTCTTC. Amino acids: CASSLQRWGGEQFF.

This clone has a single count. The chain recombines TRBV20-1 with TRBJ2-1, with D possibly TRBD2 on 5 matching bases. From germline, CDR1 is DFQATT and CDR2 SNEGSKA (reference sequence). This CDR3 has 11 amino acids. Trimming took off 4 bases at V and 10 bases at J, with 11 bases between the two ends. CDR3 sequence (DNA): TGCAGTGCTATTCGAGGGAGAGAGCAGTTCTTC. Residues: CSAIRGREQFF.

V and J are TRBV11-2 and TRBJ2-7; 7 bases are shared with TRBD1. Unmatched junction bases numbered 19, after V lost 5 bases and J lost 3 bases. The CDR3 spans 18 residues. Germline loops: CDR1 SGHAT, CDR2 FQNNGV. CDR3 protein: CASSPINRGRAVDYEQYF. CDR3 bases: TGTGCCAGCAGCCCCATTAACAGGGGCCGAGCCGTGGACTACGAGCAGTACTTC.

This chain uses TRBV7-2 with TRBJ2-7; weak D call: TRBD1 (6 bases). Trimming shortened V by 1 base and J by 1 base, and 14 bases separated the two germline ends. The germline CDR1 and CDR2 sequences are SGHTA and FQGNSA. The CDR3 runs 16 residues. The CDR3 bases are TGTGCCAGCAGCTTAGGGCTGGACAGCCCTTCCTACGAGCAGTACTTC. Amino acids: CASSLGLDSPSYEQYF.

This chain connects TRBV19 to TRBJ1-2; 7 bases fit TRBD1. CDR3 length: 13 residues. Germline CDR1 reads LNHDA; CDR2 reads SQIVND (reference sequence). V lost 5 bases to trimming and J lost 5 bases; unmatched junction nucleotides: 5. The DNA of the CDR3 is TGTGCCAGTAGTCTCGACAGGGAATATGGCTACACCTTC. This translates into CASSLDREYGYTF.

The CDR3 sequence: CASSVDGSTDTQYF. In nucleotides, the CDR3 is TGTGCCAGCAGCGTAGATGGGAGCACAGATACGCAGTATTTT. V is TRBV9 and J is TRBJ2-3; D ambiguous. The CDR3 covers 14 residues. The germline CDR1 and CDR2 sequences are SGDLS and YYNGEE. The V end lost 0 bases, the J end lost 0 bases, and 5 bases lay between the germline ends.